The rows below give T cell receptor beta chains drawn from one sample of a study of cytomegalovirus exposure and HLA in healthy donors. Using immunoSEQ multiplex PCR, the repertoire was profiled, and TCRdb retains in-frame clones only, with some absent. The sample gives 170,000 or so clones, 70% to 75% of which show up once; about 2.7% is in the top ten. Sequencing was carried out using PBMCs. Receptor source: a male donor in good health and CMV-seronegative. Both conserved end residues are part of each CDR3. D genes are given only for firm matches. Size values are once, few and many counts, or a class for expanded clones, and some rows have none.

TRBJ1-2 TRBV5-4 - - TGTGCCAGCAGCTTGGGGTACAGGGATATCTATGGCTACACCTTC CASSLGYRDIYGYTF
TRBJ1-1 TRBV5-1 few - TGCGCCAGCAGCTTGGCCGGGGAGAACACTGAAGCTTTCTTT CASSLAGENTEAFF
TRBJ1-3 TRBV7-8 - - TGTGCCAGCAGCTTAGGAGGGTTTCGTGGAAACACCATATATTTT CASSLGGFRGNTIYF
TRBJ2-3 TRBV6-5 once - TGTGCCAGCAGTTACTCGGGGGGATCCGATACGCAGTATTTT CASSYSGGSDTQYF
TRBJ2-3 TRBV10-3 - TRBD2 TGTGCCATCAGTGACGAGACTAGCGGGACCCTCACAGATACGCAGTATTTT CAISDETSGTLTDTQYF
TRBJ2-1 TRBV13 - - TGTGCCAGCAGCTCCTCCAAAGGGGTGGGGACCTACAATGAGCAGTTCTTC CASSSSKGVGTYNEQFF
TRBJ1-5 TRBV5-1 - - TGCGCCAGCAGCTTAGCAGGGTACCAGCCCCAGCATTTT CASSLAGYQPQHF
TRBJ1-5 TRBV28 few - TGTGCCAGCAGCCCCGCGGGGTCCAACCAGCCCCAGCATTTT CASSPAGSNQPQHF
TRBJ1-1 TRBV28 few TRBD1 TGTGCCAGCAGCCAGGGACAGGGGTCCACTGAAGCTTTCTTT CASSQGQGSTEAFF
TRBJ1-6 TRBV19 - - TGTGCCAGTAATACAGGAATAGGGTCACCCCTCCACTTT CASNTGIGSPLHF
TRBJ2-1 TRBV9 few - TGTGCCAGCAGCTGGAAGACCGGGTACAATGAGCAGTTCTTC CASSWKTGYNEQFF
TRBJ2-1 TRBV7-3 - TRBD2 TGTGCCAGCAGCCCCCCGGGACTAGGCAAGGAGCAGTTCTTC CASSPPGLGKEQFF
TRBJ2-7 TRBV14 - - TGTGCCAGCAGCCAAGATATGTACGGGCAGTACTTC CASSQDMYGQYF
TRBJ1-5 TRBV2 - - TGTGCCAGCAGTCCCAAGGCAGGGCGAACTCAGCCCCAGCATTTT CASSPKAGRTQPQHF
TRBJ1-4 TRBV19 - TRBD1 TGTGCCAGTAGTATAGATCTTGGGACAGCAAACGAAAAACTGTTTTTT CASSIDLGTANEKLFF